Shown below are 16 T cell receptor beta chains from a single sample sequenced in a study of blood T cell repertoires in COVID-19. Measured with immunoSEQ multiplex PCR; TCRdb has only the in-frame clones, and not every one. The sample has about 360,000 clones; over 75% are singletons. The specimen was PBMCs or T cells enriched from blood (not recorded which). The receptors come from a man in his forties in a cohort exposed to, infected with or recovered from COVID-19 (not recorded which).

The V and J genes are TRBV6-5 and TRBJ2-2, with TRBD2 matching 7 bases. In germline, CDR1 is MNHEY, CDR2 SVGAGI. The CDR3 has 14 residues. Trimming at V came to 6 bases and at J to 2 bases, leaving 3 bases not matched to a gene. The CDR3 bases are TGTGCCAGCAGACTAGCGCGTAACACCGGGGAGCTGTTTTTT. Translation: CASRLARNTGELFF.

The J gene is TRBJ2-5, the V gene TRBV2; possible D gene TRBD1, 6 bases. CDR3 length: 16 residues. Germline lookup yields CDR1 SNHLY and CDR2 FYNNEI. Trimming stripped 8 bases from V and 5 bases from J, with 24 bases between. CDR3 in amino acids: CASVRSFLGADETQYF. CDR3 nucleotide sequence: TGTGCCAGCGTCCGCTCTTTTCTGGGGGCGGATGAGACCCAGTACTTC.

The J gene is TRBJ2-5, the V gene TRBV11-2; no firm D call. Trimming shortened V by 3 bases and J by 3 bases, and 14 bases separated the two germline ends. The germline V gene encodes CDR1 SGHAT and CDR2 FQNNGV. The CDR3 loop spans 15 amino acids. The chain's CDR3 is CASSLTVGSEETQYF. CDR3 sequence (DNA): TGTGCCAGCAGCTTGACGGTCGGCAGCGAAGAGACCCAGTACTTC.

The chain is built from TRBV19 and TRBJ1-3; D remains unclear. Germline V gene lookup returns CDR1 LNHDA and CDR2 SQIVND (reference sequence). The length of the CDR3 is 13 residues. V was clipped by 5 bases and J by 4 bases, with 9 bases between them. CDR3 DNA sequence: TGTGCCAGTAGTTCCGGACTCGGAAACACCATATATTTT. It translates to CASSSGLGNTIYF.

The chain carries TRBV6-5 and TRBJ2-7; no firm D call. The V gene's germline CDR1 is MNHEY and CDR2 SVGAGI. This CDR3 comprises 14 residues. With 4 bases removed from V and 7 bases from J, the gap between germline ends came to 17 bases. This CDR3 reads CASSLDLVGNEQYF. The CDR3 DNA reads TGTGCCAGCAGTTTAGACTTAGTTGGAAATGAGCAGTACTTC.

The DNA of the CDR3 is TGTGCCAGCAGCTCAGTCCGGGATAACACCGGGGAGCTGTTTTTT. Translating it yields CASSSVRDNTGELFF. The genes are TRBV5-6 and TRBJ2-2; maybe TRBD2 (5 bases). Trimming stripped 3 bases from V and 2 bases from J, with 11 bases between. Germline V lookup: CDR1 SGHDT, CDR2 YYEEEE. The CDR3 has 15 residues.

CDR3 residues: CATSRDPGTGVVYGYTF. CDR3 DNA sequence: TGTGCCACCAGCAGAGATCCCGGGACAGGGGTCGTCTATGGCTACACCTTC. This chain connects TRBV15 to TRBJ1-2; TRBD1 matches 10 bases. This CDR3 is built from 17 residues. The V segment lost 0 bases and the J segment 4 bases; nucleotides outside the gene matches: 8. Germline V gene data show CDR1 as LNHNV and CDR2 as YYDKDF (reference sequence). The whole variable domain, remainder taken from reference TRBV15 and TRBJ1-2, is DAMVIQNPRYQVTQFGKPVTLSCSQTLNHNVMYWYQQKSSQAPKLLFHYYDKDFNNEADTPDNFQSRRPNTSFCFLDIRSPGLGDTAMYLCATSRDPGTGVVYGYTFGSGTRLTVV.

The rearrangement joins TRBV15 to TRBJ1-3; 8 positions agree with TRBD1. The trim removed 1 base at V and 1 base at J, leaving 6 bases unmatched. The CDR3 is 17 amino acids. Looked up from germline, CDR1 is LNHNV and CDR2 is YYDKDF (reference sequence). Here the CDR3 DNA reads TGTGCCACCAGCAGAGCCCTAGACAGGGGATCTGGAAACACCATATATTTT. Translating gives CATSRALDRGSGNTIYF.

The chain employs TRBV4-1 and TRBJ2-1; 9 bases map to TRBD2. Losses at the gene ends were 2 bases for V and 5 bases for J; bases not matched to a gene: 1. The CDR3 loop spans 14 amino acids. Germline loops: CDR1 MGHRA, CDR2 YSYEKL. This CDR3 reads CASSQLAGNNEQFF. Here the CDR3 DNA reads TGCGCCAGCAGCCAACTAGCGGGAAACAATGAGCAGTTCTTC.

The rearrangement uses TRBV3-1 (or the pseudogene TRBV3-2) and TRBJ2-2; D call uncertain. V dropped 3 bases and J dropped 8 bases, with 7 bases sitting between them. Germline-derived CDR1 and CDR2 are LGHDT and YNNKEL (reference sequence). There are 12 residues in the CDR3. The CDR3 DNA sequence: TGTGCCAGCAGCCATCCCGTGGGGGAGCTGTTTTTT. It is translated as CASSHPVGELFF.

This clone was recorded only once. This rearrangement joins TRBV18 to TRBJ1-1; weak D call: TRBD1 (6 bases). Trimming removed 5 bases from V and 3 bases from J, with 16 bases in between. This CDR3 is built from 15 residues. Germline-derived CDR1 and CDR2 are KGHSH and LQKENI. CDR3 amino acids: CASSIQGSADTEAFF. The DNA of the CDR3 is TGTGCCAGCTCAATACAGGGAAGTGCGGACACTGAAGCTTTCTTT.

CDR3 sequence: CASSTDVGRQYYEQYF. The CDR3 DNA is TGTGCCAGCAGCACAGATGTTGGGCGCCAATACTACGAGCAGTACTTC. The genes are TRBV9 and TRBJ2-7; D remains ambiguous. V shed 4 bases and J shed 3 bases, with 20 bases lying between them. The CDR3 contains 16 residues. Germline-derived CDR1 and CDR2 are SGDLS and YYNGEE. The complete variable domain, with remaining parts taken from reference TRBV9 and TRBJ2-7, reads DSGVTQTPKHLITATGQRVTLRCSPRSGDLSVYWYQQSLDQGLQFLIQYYNGEERAKGNILERFSAQQFPDLHSELNLSSLELGDSALYFCASSTDVGRQYYEQYFGPGTRLTVT.

The chain has TRBV4-1 and TRBJ2-7; TRBD2 matches 9 bases. Unmatched junction bases numbered 7, after V lost 0 bases and J lost 1 base. CDR1 and CDR2 (germline): MGHRA, YSYEKL. This CDR3 region has 17 residues. In DNA form, the CDR3 reads TGCGCCAGCAGCCAAGATCAGGTAGCGGGAGTTTCCTACGAGCAGTACTTC. Translated: CASSQDQVAGVSYEQYF.

The chain combines TRBV10-3 with TRBJ2-7; 11 bases line up with TRBD1. This CDR3 is built from 14 residues. Trimming removed 8 bases from V and 4 bases from J; junction bases left unmatched: 7. Germline V lookup: CDR1 ENHRY, CDR2 SYGVKD. CDR3 in DNA: TGTGCCATCGGCTCCGGGACAGGGGGTTACGAGCAGTACTTC. Protein: CAIGSGTGGYEQYF.

The chain recombines TRBV30 with TRBJ1-4; D possibly corresponds to TRBD1 (5 bases). The CDR3 runs 16 residues. V was cut by 2 bases and J by 8 bases, with 21 bases left in between. From germline, CDR1 is GTSNPN and CDR2 SVGIG (reference sequence). CDR3 amino acids: CAWSPQGRSRGEKLFF. As DNA, the CDR3 is TGTGCCTGGAGTCCCCAGGGTCGGAGCCGGGGGGAAAAACTGTTTTTT.

The CDR3 is CASSGQGTTDTQYF. CDR3 bases: TGTGCCAGCAGCGGTCAGGGGACAACAGATACGCAGTATTTT. The V gene is TRBV28, the J gene TRBJ2-3; D is perhaps TRBD1 (6 bases). Deletions cut 6 bases from V and 3 bases from J, with 13 bases between. This CDR3 spans 14 amino acids. CDR1 and CDR2 from the germline V gene are MDHEN and SYDVKM.